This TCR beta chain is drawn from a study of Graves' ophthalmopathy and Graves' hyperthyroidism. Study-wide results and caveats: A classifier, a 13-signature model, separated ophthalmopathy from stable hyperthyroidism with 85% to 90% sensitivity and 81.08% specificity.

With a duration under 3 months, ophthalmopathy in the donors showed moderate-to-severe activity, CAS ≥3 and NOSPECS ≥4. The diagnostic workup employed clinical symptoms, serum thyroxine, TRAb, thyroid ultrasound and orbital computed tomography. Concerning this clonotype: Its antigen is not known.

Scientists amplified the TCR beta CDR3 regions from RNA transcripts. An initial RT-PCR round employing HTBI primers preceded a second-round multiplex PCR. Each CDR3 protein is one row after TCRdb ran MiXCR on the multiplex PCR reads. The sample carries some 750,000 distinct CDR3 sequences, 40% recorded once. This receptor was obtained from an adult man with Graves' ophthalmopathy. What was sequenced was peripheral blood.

The CDR3 spells CAISDRGENYEHF. CDR3 nucleotide sequence: TGTGCCATCAGTGACCGGGGAGAAAACTACGAGCATTTT. The chain joins TRBV10-3 to TRBJ1-5; D unresolved. Germline CDR1 and CDR2: ENHRY and SYGVKD. This CDR3 is built from 13 residues. The V gene lost 3 bases and the J gene lost 14 bases, with 17 bases spanning the gap.